A selection of T cell receptor beta chains follows, all from one sample in a study of T cells in Graves' hyperthyroidism and ophthalmopathy. TCRdb re-called the multiplex PCR reads with MiXCR, one entry per CDR3 protein. The table records 400,000 to 450,000 distinct CDR3 sequences, about 15% of them present only once. The sample consisted of blood. The receptors were sampled from a man aged 18 to 29 with Graves' ophthalmopathy. The CDR3 runs from the conserved cysteine through the conserved F or W. Fields, in order: clone size, D gene, V gene, CDR3 protein. The D gene is left open where the match is weak. Expanded clones are given a class, and other clones once, few, many or no size at all.

many TRBD2 TRBV7-2 CASSTTGTSNEQFF
NA NA TRBV29-1 CSVGQLNQPQHF
NA TRBD2 TRBV7-3 CASSYGTSGSNEQFF
few TRBD1 TRBV5-1 CASSSTGGAATNEKLFF
many TRBD1 TRBV9 CASSVATGSYEQYF
many NA TRBV5-1 CASSLAGLSGQFF
many TRBD1 TRBV3-1 CASSRGTGVNQPQHF
NA NA TRBV20-1 CSARRTAQKTQYF
NA NA TRBV20-1 CSAPWTESYEQYF
many TRBD1 TRBV12-3/TRBV12-4 CASKIPGTGGHEQYF
few NA TRBV25-1 CASSDGGQDTQYF
few NA TRBV12-5 CASGPGFGTEAFF
many TRBD2 TRBV7-6 CASSSLGAGGQGEQFF
many TRBD1 TRBV7-9 CASSPRTGGLYEQYF
many TRBD1 TRBV5-1 CASSSGQAYGYTF
NA TRBD2 TRBV6-1 CASILLAGGPDTQYF
NA NA TRBV7-9 CASSKTRRDLNTGELFF